This T cell receptor beta chain was identified during a study of cytomegalovirus exposure and HLA in healthy donors. A multiplex PCR was run with 60 Vbeta primers and 13 Jbeta primers. The protocol was immunoSEQ multiplex PCR, while the TCRdb copy is restricted to in-frame clones and leaves out a portion. The table lists roughly 110,000 clones, approximately 74% of them singletons. CDR1 and CDR2 from the germline V gene are SGHAT and FQNNGV. The CDR3 runs to 13 residues. The V gene lost 1 base and the J gene lost 7 bases, with 11 bases spanning the gap. The V and J genes are TRBV11-2 and TRBJ2-7, with D maybe TRBD2 (5 bases). The TCR originated in a woman aged 40 to 49 in good health and CMV-seropositive. The sample taken for sequencing was PBMCs. CDR3 in amino acids: CASSLVEGWEQYF. CDR3 in DNA: TGTGCCAGCAGCTTAGTTGAGGGCTGGGAGCAGTACTTC.